Listed below are T cell receptor beta chains from one sample, sequenced in a study of regulatory T cells in long-lasting Graves disease. Using its own MiXCR run on the multiplex PCR reads, TCRdb lists one record per CDR3 protein. The data contain a few hundred thousand distinct CDR3 sequences, less than 20% of them singletons. The sample was also linked to a second study, of T cells in Graves' hyperthyroidism and ophthalmopathy.

The sample in question was peripheral blood mononuclear cells (PBMCs), obtained at new diagnosis, from a patient treated with antithyroid drugs. The receptors were sampled from a woman aged 18-29 years with Graves disease. Both conserved end residues are part of each CDR3. Each record gives: J gene, clone size, V gene, D gene, CDR3 protein, CDR3 DNA. The D gene is left open where the match is weak. Some rows mark clone size as missing; the rest say once, few, many or name a class of expanded clone.

J gene: TRBJ2-1; clone size: many; V gene: TRBV7-3; D gene: TRBD2; CDR3 protein: CASSSTSGSVDNEQFF; CDR3 DNA: TGTGCCAGCAGCTCGACTAGCGGGAGTGTGGACAATGAGCAGTTCTTC
J gene: TRBJ2-7; clone size: -; V gene: TRBV7-8; D gene: TRBD2; CDR3 protein: CASSSKAGAYEQYF; CDR3 DNA: TGTGCCAGCAGCTCAAAGGCGGGAGCCTACGAGCAGTACTTC
J gene: TRBJ2-5; clone size: few; V gene: TRBV15; D gene: -; CDR3 protein: CATSGQETQYF; CDR3 DNA: TGTGCCACCAGCGGACAAGAGACCCAGTACTTC
J gene: TRBJ2-3; clone size: many; V gene: TRBV3-1; D gene: -; CDR3 protein: CASSQGSRDTQYF; CDR3 DNA: TGTGCCAGCAGCCAAGGGTCTAGAGATACGCAGTATTTT
J gene: TRBJ2-3; clone size: many; V gene: TRBV7-2; D gene: TRBD2; CDR3 protein: CASSLVAGGTATDTQYF; CDR3 DNA: TGTGCCAGCAGCTTAGTTGCGGGAGGTACGGCCACAGATACGCAGTATTTT
J gene: TRBJ2-7; clone size: few; V gene: TRBV20-1; D gene: TRBD2; CDR3 protein: CSARESLASGSKEQYF; CDR3 DNA: TGCAGTGCTAGAGAATCTTTGGCTAGCGGGAGTAAAGAGCAGTACTTC
J gene: TRBJ2-6; clone size: -; V gene: TRBV7-3; D gene: -; CDR3 protein: CASSPRGGRTRSGANVLTF; CDR3 DNA: TGTGCCAGCAGCCCCAGGGGTGGGCGTACCCGCTCTGGGGCCAACGTCCTGACTTTC
J gene: TRBJ1-6; clone size: few; V gene: TRBV7-2; D gene: -; CDR3 protein: CASNLERGGSPLHF; CDR3 DNA: TGTGCCAGCAACTTAGAGAGGGGTGGCTCACCCCTCCACTTT
J gene: TRBJ2-5; clone size: few; V gene: TRBV29-1; D gene: -; CDR3 protein: CSVDSVEGYQETQYF; CDR3 DNA: TGCAGCGTTGACAGTGTTGAAGGGTACCAAGAGACCCAGTACTTC
J gene: TRBJ2-3; clone size: many; V gene: TRBV2; D gene: -; CDR3 protein: CASRLQLLLPDTQYF; CDR3 DNA: TGTGCCAGCAGGCTCCAACTACTCCTGCCAGATACGCAGTATTTT
J gene: TRBJ1-4; clone size: -; V gene: TRBV28; D gene: -; CDR3 protein: CASSTTRGAREKLFF; CDR3 DNA: TGTGCCAGCAGCACCACCCGGGGGGCCCGTGAAAAACTGTTTTTT
J gene: TRBJ2-1; clone size: few; V gene: TRBV3-1; D gene: TRBD2; CDR3 protein: CASSQWTSANNEQFF; CDR3 DNA: TGTGCCAGCAGCCAGTGGACTAGCGCCAACAATGAGCAGTTCTTC
J gene: TRBJ2-1; clone size: few; V gene: TRBV7-3; D gene: -; CDR3 protein: CASSQRADYYNEQFF; CDR3 DNA: TGTGCCAGCAGTCAACGAGCGGACTACTACAATGAGCAGTTCTTC
J gene: TRBJ2-1; clone size: -; V gene: TRBV28; D gene: -; CDR3 protein: CASSFLREVGYNEQFF; CDR3 DNA: TGTGCCAGCAGTTTTTTAAGAGAGGTTGGGTACAATGAGCAGTTCTTC
J gene: TRBJ2-3; clone size: -; V gene: TRBV6-5; D gene: TRBD2; CDR3 protein: CASSSGLAGDLTDTQYF; CDR3 DNA: TGTGCCAGCAGTTCAGGACTAGCGGGGGACCTAACGGATACGCAGTATTTT
J gene: TRBJ2-7; clone size: many; V gene: TRBV6-1; D gene: -; CDR3 protein: CASTLEVDRYEQYF; CDR3 DNA: TGTGCCAGCACCTTAGAGGTGGATCGCTACGAGCAGTACTTC
J gene: TRBJ1-2; clone size: -; V gene: TRBV10-3; D gene: -; CDR3 protein: CAISESVGGTNYGYTF; CDR3 DNA: TGTGCCATCAGTGAGTCGGTGGGGGGTACTAACTATGGCTACACCTTC
J gene: TRBJ2-7; clone size: many; V gene: TRBV28; D gene: -; CDR3 protein: CASSTSWVTRIYSYEQYF; CDR3 DNA: TGTGCCAGCAGTACTTCTTGGGTTACTAGGATCTATTCCTACGAGCAGTACTTC
J gene: TRBJ2-7; clone size: few; V gene: TRBV6-5; D gene: TRBD1; CDR3 protein: CASSSYRGHYEQYF; CDR3 DNA: TGTGCCAGCAGTTCATACAGGGGGCACTACGAGCAGTACTTC
J gene: TRBJ2-7; clone size: -; V gene: TRBV6-1; D gene: TRBD2; CDR3 protein: CACSAPRGTTPYEQYF; CDR3 DNA: TGTGCCTGCAGTGCCCCCCGGGGGACTACCCCCTACGAGCAGTACTTC
J gene: TRBJ2-3; clone size: few; V gene: TRBV28; D gene: -; CDR3 protein: CASSQLSLGDTQYF; CDR3 DNA: TGTGCCAGCAGTCAATTGTCGTTAGGCGATACGCAGTATTTT
J gene: TRBJ2-7; clone size: many; V gene: TRBV12-3/TRBV12-4; D gene: TRBD2; CDR3 protein: CASSLRTSLAQHYSYEQYF; CDR3 DNA: TGTGCCAGCAGTTTAAGGACTAGTCTGGCCCAACATTACTCCTACGAGCAGTACTTC
J gene: TRBJ1-1; clone size: many; V gene: TRBV24-1; D gene: -; CDR3 protein: CATSLKGSTEAFF; CDR3 DNA: TGTGCCACCAGTCTTAAGGGCAGCACTGAAGCTTTCTTT
J gene: TRBJ1-2; clone size: -; V gene: TRBV3-1; D gene: -; CDR3 protein: CASSPWAGTNYGYTF; CDR3 DNA: TGTGCCAGCAGCCCATGGGCAGGGACTAACTATGGCTACACCTTC
J gene: TRBJ2-1; clone size: few; V gene: TRBV12-3/TRBV12-4; D gene: TRBD2; CDR3 protein: CASSGLGSNEQFF; CDR3 DNA: TGTGCCAGCAGCGGACTAGGGTCTAATGAGCAGTTCTTC
J gene: TRBJ2-1; clone size: few; V gene: TRBV28; D gene: -; CDR3 protein: CASSEDGAYNEQFF; CDR3 DNA: TGTGCCAGCAGTGAGGACGGAGCCTACAATGAGCAGTTCTTC
J gene: TRBJ2-2; clone size: -; V gene: TRBV28; D gene: -; CDR3 protein: CASNPLAGELFF; CDR3 DNA: TGTGCCAGCAATCCCCTAGCGGGGGAGCTGTTTTTT
J gene: TRBJ2-7; clone size: -; V gene: TRBV20-1; D gene: -; CDR3 protein: CSASGSGLGEQYF; CDR3 DNA: TGCAGTGCTAGCGGGAGCGGTCTGGGGGAGCAGTACTTC
J gene: TRBJ2-5; clone size: many; V gene: TRBV28; D gene: -; CDR3 protein: CASSFRGLETQYF; CDR3 DNA: TGTGCCAGCAGTTTTCGGGGATTGGAGACCCAGTACTTC
J gene: TRBJ1-2; clone size: many; V gene: TRBV28; D gene: -; CDR3 protein: CASSASLGGSYGYTF; CDR3 DNA: TGTGCCAGCAGTGCGAGTTTGGGGGGTAGCTATGGCTACACCTTC
J gene: TRBJ2-1; clone size: once; V gene: TRBV25-1; D gene: -; CDR3 protein: CASSEPGRFEQFF; CDR3 DNA: TGTGCCAGCAGTGAGCCGGGAAGGTTTGAGCAGTTCTTC
J gene: TRBJ1-3; clone size: -; V gene: TRBV28; D gene: -; CDR3 protein: CASSFPSSGNTIYF; CDR3 DNA: TGTGCCAGCAGTTTCCCCAGTTCTGGAAACACCATATATTTT
J gene: TRBJ2-7; clone size: -; V gene: TRBV5-4; D gene: TRBD2; CDR3 protein: CASSLGTNSYEQYF; CDR3 DNA: TGTGCCAGCAGTTTAGGGACTAACTCCTACGAGCAGTACTTC
J gene: TRBJ2-3; clone size: many; V gene: TRBV15; D gene: -; CDR3 protein: CATSRDGQGWADTQYF; CDR3 DNA: TGTGCCACCAGCAGAGATGGGCAGGGGTGGGCAGATACGCAGTATTTT
J gene: TRBJ1-4; clone size: -; V gene: TRBV5-1; D gene: TRBD1; CDR3 protein: CASAPTAGTAEELFF; CDR3 DNA: TGCGCCAGCGCCCCCACAGCCGGGACAGCTGAAGAACTGTTTTTT
J gene: TRBJ2-7; clone size: few; V gene: TRBV25-1; D gene: TRBD1; CDR3 protein: CASTAQGYEQYF; CDR3 DNA: TGTGCCAGCACCGCACAGGGGTACGAGCAGTACTTC